These T cell receptor beta chains were read from a single sample in a study of T cells after yellow fever vaccination. One entry per CDR3 protein, called by TCRdb with MiXCR from the 5' RACE reads. Altogether under 150,000 distinct CDR3 sequences are present, 13% to 15% being singletons, with the ten largest covering around 40%. Sample: CD8+ T cells sorted from PBMCs, taken 5 days after the yellow fever booster vaccination. Receptor source: a young man who received the YFV17D yellow fever vaccine. Both conserved end residues are part of each CDR3. D genes are given only for firm matches. Not every row has a clone size; where given, it reads once, few, many or a size class.

V gene	clone size	D gene	J gene	CDR3 protein	CDR3 DNA
TRBV6-6	-	-	TRBJ2-7	CASSYSRTIYEQYF	TGTGCCAGCAGTTACTCGAGGACTATCTACGAGCAGTACTTC
TRBV24-1	-	TRBD2	TRBJ2-2	CATSDRGAGGSTGELFF	TGTGCCACCAGTGATCGAGGCGCCGGGGGGAGCACCGGGGAGCTGTTTTTT
TRBV6-5	few	-	TRBJ1-6	CASSSDGTPYNSPLHF	TGTGCCAGCAGTTCCGACGGAACCCCCTATAATTCACCCCTCCACTTT
TRBV7-9	-	-	TRBJ1-4	CASSSGHSTNEKLFF	TGTGCCAGCAGCTCGGGACACTCAACTAATGAAAAACTGTTTTTT
TRBV15	few	-	TRBJ2-3	CATSRRDRDTQYF	TGTGCCACCAGCAGAAGAGACAGAGATACGCAGTATTTT
TRBV5-1	-	-	TRBJ2-7	CASSLAGGKNEQYF	TGCGCCAGCAGCTTGGCCGGAGGGAAGAACGAGCAGTACTTC
TRBV27	few	-	TRBJ2-2	CASTTGFGELFF	TGTGCCAGCACCACAGGGTTCGGGGAGCTGTTTTTT
TRBV9	few	-	TRBJ2-3	CASSDGVTQYF	TGTGCCAGCAGTGACGGCGTAACGCAGTATTTT
TRBV3-1	-	TRBD2	TRBJ2-3	CASSPGLAGGPYPDTQYF	TGTGCCAGCAGCCCTGGACTAGCGGGGGGGCCTTACCCAGATACCCAGTATTTT
TRBV5-1	few	TRBD1	TRBJ2-3	CASSSRDRGLGTDTQYF	TGCGCCAGCAGCTCCCGGGACAGGGGTTTGGGGACAGATACGCAGTATTTT
TRBV7-6	-	TRBD1	TRBJ2-7	CASSLLGQGYEQYF	TGTGCCAGCAGCTTACTGGGACAGGGCTACGAGCAGTACTTC
TRBV4-3	few	-	TRBJ1-2	CASSQDSSVRRTYGYTF	TGCGCCAGCAGCCAAGATAGTAGTGTCCGGAGAACCTATGGCTACACCTTC
TRBV10-3	-	-	TRBJ2-1	CAISEEGDEQFF	TGTGCCATCAGCGAGGAAGGAGATGAGCAGTTCTTC
TRBV7-8	-	TRBD1	TRBJ2-2	CASSLGQGQATGELFF	TGTGCCAGCAGCTTAGGGCAGGGACAGGCTACCGGGGAGCTGTTTTTT
TRBV5-6	few	-	TRBJ1-1	CASSLDGTITEAFF	TGTGCCAGCAGCTTGGACGGTACAATAACTGAAGCTTTCTTT
TRBV5-6	few	TRBD1	TRBJ2-3	CASSDLGQAVTDTQYF	TGTGCCAGCAGCGACCTGGGACAGGCCGTCACAGATACGCAGTATTTT
TRBV11-2	-	TRBD2	TRBJ2-5	CASSLRLARETQYF	TGTGCCAGCAGCCTCCGACTAGCCCGAGAGACCCAGTACTTC
TRBV15	-	TRBD1	TRBJ2-7	CATSRDRGHEQYF	TGTGCCACCAGCAGAGACAGGGGGCACGAGCAGTACTTC
TRBV10-3	few	-	TRBJ2-5	CAISGLGGQETQYF	TGTGCCATCAGTGGTTTGGGGGGGCAGGAGACCCAGTACTTC
TRBV12-3/TRBV12-4	-	TRBD1	TRBJ2-1	CASSWTGYNEQFF	TGTGCCAGCAGTTGGACAGGATACAATGAGCAGTTCTTC
TRBV5-1	few	TRBD1	TRBJ1-1	CASSPKSPDRGRTEAFF	TGCGCCAGCAGCCCAAAGTCCCCCGACAGGGGGAGGACTGAAGCTTTCTTT
TRBV12-3/TRBV12-4	-	TRBD1	TRBJ1-1	CASSFGQGLNTEAFF	TGTGCCAGCAGTTTCGGACAGGGATTGAACACTGAAGCTTTCTTT
TRBV7-9	-	TRBD1	TRBJ2-5	CASSSPTGSEETQYF	TGTGCCAGCAGCTCTCCGACAGGGAGTGAAGAGACCCAGTACTTC
TRBV27	-	-	TRBJ2-7	CASRTKAAYEQYF	TGTGCCAGCAGAACTAAGGCGGCCTACGAGCAGTACTTC
TRBV5-6	-	TRBD1	TRBJ1-1	CASSFRTGVTEAFF	TGTGCCAGCAGCTTTAGAACAGGGGTCACTGAAGCTTTCTTT
TRBV7-9	few	TRBD2	TRBJ2-5	CASSLTLAGQETQYF	TGTGCCAGCAGCTTGACCCTAGCGGGACAAGAGACCCAGTACTTC
TRBV19	-	-	TRBJ1-5	CASSWTGALRQPQHF	TGTGCCAGTAGTTGGACGGGGGCGCTACGGCAGCCCCAGCATTTT
TRBV7-3	-	-	TRBJ2-3	CASSLKGSPSTDTQYF	TGTGCCAGCAGCTTAAAAGGGTCACCTAGCACAGATACGCAGTATTTT
TRBV27	-	-	TRBJ1-1	CASSLNWGPMNTEAFF	TGTGCCAGCAGTTTAAATTGGGGTCCGATGAACACTGAAGCTTTCTTT
TRBV25-1	few	TRBD1	TRBJ2-1	CASIQTGYNEQFF	TGTGCCAGCATACAGACAGGGTACAATGAGCAGTTCTTC
TRBV7-9	many	-	TRBJ2-1	CAQTGLAIPNEQFF	TGTGCCCAGACGGGTCTAGCAATTCCGAATGAGCAGTTCTTC
TRBV5-6	few	-	TRBJ1-1	CASSLGRTEAFF	TGTGCCAGCAGCTTAGGCAGAACTGAAGCTTTCTTT
TRBV12-3/TRBV12-4	many	-	TRBJ2-7	CASSLLRDEQYF	TGTGCCAGCAGTTTATTAAGGGACGAGCAGTACTTC
TRBV5-1	few	TRBD2	TRBJ2-3	CASSLGPGLATNTQYF	TGCGCCAGCAGCTTGGGGCCGGGACTAGCGACGAATACGCAGTATTTT
TRBV15	-	TRBD1	TRBJ1-5	CATSRDRGQGQPQHF	TGTGCCACCAGCAGAGATCGAGGACAGGGACAGCCCCAGCATTTT
TRBV15	-	-	TRBJ2-2	CATSLRRWQPNTGELFF	TGTGCCACCAGCTTACGCCGCTGGCAACCGAACACCGGGGAGCTGTTTTTT
TRBV4-1	few	-	TRBJ2-5	CASSQDRGARETQYF	TGCGCCAGCAGCCAAGACCGGGGGGCCAGGGAGACCCAGTACTTC
TRBV15	once	-	TRBJ2-1	CATSSETYNEQFF	TGTGCCACCAGTTCCGAGACTTACAATGAGCAGTTCTTC
TRBV9	many	TRBD2	TRBJ2-3	CASSVEGLAGTDTQYF	TGTGCCAGCAGCGTAGAAGGGCTAGCGGGGACAGATACGCAGTATTTT
TRBV27	once	-	TRBJ2-3	CASSTRAIEDTQYF	TGTGCCAGCAGTACAAGGGCAATAGAAGATACGCAGTATTTT
TRBV21-1	few	-	TRBJ1-1	CASSPSRPGVGTGSNTEAFF	-
TRBV2	few	TRBD2	TRBJ2-3	CASSFSTSGGAVDTQYF	TGTGCCAGCAGTTTTAGTACTAGCGGGGGGGCCGTAGATACGCAGTATTTT
TRBV7-6	-	TRBD1	TRBJ2-7	CASSPRQGGFHEQYF	TGTGCCAGCAGCCCGCGACAGGGGGGCTTCCACGAGCAGTACTTC
TRBV20-1	-	TRBD1	TRBJ2-7	CSAKGTGGIHEQYF	TGCAGTGCTAAAGGGACAGGGGGCATCCACGAGCAGTACTTC